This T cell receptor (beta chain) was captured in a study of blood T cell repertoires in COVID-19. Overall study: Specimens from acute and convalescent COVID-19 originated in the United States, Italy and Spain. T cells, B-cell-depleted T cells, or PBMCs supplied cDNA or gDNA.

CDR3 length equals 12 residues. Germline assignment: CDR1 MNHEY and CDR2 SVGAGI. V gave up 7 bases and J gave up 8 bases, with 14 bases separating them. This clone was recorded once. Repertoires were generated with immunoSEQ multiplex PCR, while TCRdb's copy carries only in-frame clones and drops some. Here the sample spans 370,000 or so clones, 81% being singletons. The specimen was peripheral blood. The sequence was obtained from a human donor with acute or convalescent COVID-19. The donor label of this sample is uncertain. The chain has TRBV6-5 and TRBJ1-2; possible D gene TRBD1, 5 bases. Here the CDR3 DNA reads TGTGCCAGCACCAACGGGGGAAACGGCTACACCTTC. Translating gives CASTNGGNGYTF.